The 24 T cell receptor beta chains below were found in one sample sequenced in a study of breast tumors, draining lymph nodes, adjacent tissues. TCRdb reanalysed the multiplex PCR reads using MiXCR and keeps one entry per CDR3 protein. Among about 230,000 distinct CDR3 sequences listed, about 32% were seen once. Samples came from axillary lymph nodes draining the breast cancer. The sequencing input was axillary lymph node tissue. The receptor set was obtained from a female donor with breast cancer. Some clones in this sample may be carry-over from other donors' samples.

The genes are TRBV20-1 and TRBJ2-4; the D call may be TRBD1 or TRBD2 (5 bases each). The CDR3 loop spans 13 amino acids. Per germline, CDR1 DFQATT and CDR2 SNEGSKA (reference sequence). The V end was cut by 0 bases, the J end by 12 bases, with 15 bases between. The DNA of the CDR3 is TGCAGTGCTAGAGATTATCCGGGGCTCACTCAGTACTTC. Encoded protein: CSARDYPGLTQYF.

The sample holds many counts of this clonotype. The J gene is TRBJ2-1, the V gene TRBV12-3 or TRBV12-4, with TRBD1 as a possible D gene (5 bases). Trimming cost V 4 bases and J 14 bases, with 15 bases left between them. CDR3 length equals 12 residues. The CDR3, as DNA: TGTGCCAGCAGTTCCCCCACAGGAAGGAAGTTCTTC. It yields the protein CASSSPTGRKFF.

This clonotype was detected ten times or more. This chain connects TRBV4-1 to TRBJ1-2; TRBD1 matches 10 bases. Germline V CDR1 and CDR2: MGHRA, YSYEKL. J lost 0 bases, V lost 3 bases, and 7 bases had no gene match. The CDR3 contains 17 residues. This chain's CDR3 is CASSQGQGNLANYGYTF. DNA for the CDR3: TGCGCCAGCAGCCAGGGACAGGGGAATCTAGCTAACTATGGCTACACCTTC.

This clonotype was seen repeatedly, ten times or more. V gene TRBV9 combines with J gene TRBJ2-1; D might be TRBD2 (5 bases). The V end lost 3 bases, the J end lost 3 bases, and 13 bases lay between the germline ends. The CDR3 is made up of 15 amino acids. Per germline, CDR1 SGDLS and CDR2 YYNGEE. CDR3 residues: CASSEGVSGYNEQFF. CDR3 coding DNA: TGTGCCAGCAGCGAGGGAGTTAGTGGCTACAATGAGCAGTTCTTC.

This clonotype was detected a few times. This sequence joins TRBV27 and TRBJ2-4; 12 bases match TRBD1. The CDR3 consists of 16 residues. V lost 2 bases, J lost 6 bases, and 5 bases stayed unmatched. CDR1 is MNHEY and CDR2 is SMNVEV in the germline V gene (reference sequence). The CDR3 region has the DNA TGTGCCAGCAGTTTACTTCCGGGACAGGGGGCAAACATTCAGTACTTC. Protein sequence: CASSLLPGQGANIQYF.

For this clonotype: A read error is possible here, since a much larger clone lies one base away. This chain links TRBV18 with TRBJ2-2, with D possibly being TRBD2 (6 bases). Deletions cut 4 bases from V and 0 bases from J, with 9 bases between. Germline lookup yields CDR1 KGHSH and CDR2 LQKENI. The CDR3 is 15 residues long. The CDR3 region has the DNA TGTGCCAGCTCACGGGAGGCCTCGAACACCGGGGAGCTGTTTTTT. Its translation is CASSREASNTGELFF.

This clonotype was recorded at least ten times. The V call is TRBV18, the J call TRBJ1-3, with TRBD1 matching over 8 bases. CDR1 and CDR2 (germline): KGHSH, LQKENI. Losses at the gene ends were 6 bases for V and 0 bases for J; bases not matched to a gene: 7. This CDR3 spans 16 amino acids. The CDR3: CASSPRGQGSGNTIYF. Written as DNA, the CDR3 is TGTGCCAGCTCCCCTCGAGGACAGGGCTCTGGAAACACCATATATTTT.

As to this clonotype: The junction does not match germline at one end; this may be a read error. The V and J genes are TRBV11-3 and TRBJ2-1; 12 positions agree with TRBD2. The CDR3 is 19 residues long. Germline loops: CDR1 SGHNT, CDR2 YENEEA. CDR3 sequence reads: CASSLDLAGGRSSCNEQFF. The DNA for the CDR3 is TGTGCCAGCAGCTTAGATCTAGCGGGAGGGCGTAGCTCCTGCAATGAGCAGTTCTTC.

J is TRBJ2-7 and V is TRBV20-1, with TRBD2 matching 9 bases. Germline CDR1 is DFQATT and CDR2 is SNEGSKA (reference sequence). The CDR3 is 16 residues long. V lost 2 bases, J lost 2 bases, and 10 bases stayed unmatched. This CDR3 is CSARSLSGRFTYEQYF. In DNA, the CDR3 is TGCAGTGCTAGATCCCTAAGCGGGAGGTTCACCTACGAGCAGTACTTC.

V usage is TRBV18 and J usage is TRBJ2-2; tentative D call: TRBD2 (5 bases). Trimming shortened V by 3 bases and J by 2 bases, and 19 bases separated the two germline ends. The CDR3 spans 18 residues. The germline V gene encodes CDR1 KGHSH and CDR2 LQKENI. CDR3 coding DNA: TGTGCCAGCTCACCTGTTGAGGCCGGAGAGGGTAACACCGGGGAGCTGTTTTTT. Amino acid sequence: CASSPVEAGEGNTGELFF.

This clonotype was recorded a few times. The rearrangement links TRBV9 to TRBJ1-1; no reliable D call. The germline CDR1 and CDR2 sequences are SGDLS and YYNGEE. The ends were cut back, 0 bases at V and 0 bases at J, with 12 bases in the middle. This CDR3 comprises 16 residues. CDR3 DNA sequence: TGTGCCAGCAGCGTAGCTGGGTGGGTAATGAACACTGAAGCTTTCTTT. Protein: CASSVAGWVMNTEAFF.

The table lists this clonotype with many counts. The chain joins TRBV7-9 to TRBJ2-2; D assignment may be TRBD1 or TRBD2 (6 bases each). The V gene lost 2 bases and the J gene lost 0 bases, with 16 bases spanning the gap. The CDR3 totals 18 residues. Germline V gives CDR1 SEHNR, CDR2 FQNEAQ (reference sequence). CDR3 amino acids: CASSLRDGQRANTGELFF. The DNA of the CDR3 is TGTGCCAGCAGCTTAAGGGATGGACAGCGGGCGAACACCGGGGAGCTGTTTTTT.

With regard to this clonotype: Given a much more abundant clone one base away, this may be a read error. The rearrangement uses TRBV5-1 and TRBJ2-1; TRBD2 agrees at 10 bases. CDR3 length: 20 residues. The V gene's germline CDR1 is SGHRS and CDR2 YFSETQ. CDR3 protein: CASSIPGLANPGSSYNEQSF. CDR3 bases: TGCGCCAGCAGCATCCCGGGACTAGCGAACCCCGGGAGCTCCTACAATGAGCAGTCCTTC.

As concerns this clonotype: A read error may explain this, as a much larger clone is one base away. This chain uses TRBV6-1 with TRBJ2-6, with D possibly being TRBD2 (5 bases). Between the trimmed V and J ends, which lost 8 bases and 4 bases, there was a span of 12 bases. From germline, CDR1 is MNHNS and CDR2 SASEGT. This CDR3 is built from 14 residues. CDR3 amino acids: CASQRSTGANVLTF. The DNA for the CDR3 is TGTGCCAGCCAGCGGTCAACGGGGGCCAACGTCCTGACTTTC.

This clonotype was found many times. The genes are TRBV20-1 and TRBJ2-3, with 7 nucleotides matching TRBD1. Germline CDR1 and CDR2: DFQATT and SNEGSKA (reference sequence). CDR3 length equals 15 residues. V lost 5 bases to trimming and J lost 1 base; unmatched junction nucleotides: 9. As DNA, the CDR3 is TGCAGTGCTCTCGGTGGTAGGGGGCGCACAGATACGCAGTATTTT. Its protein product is CSALGGRGRTDTQYF.

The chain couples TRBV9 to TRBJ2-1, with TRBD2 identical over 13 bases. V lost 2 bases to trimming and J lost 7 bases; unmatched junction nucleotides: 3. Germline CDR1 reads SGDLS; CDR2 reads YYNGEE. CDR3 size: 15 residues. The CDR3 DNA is TGTGCCAGCAGCGTCGGACTAGCGGGAGTTAATGAGCAGTTCTTC. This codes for CASSVGLAGVNEQFF.

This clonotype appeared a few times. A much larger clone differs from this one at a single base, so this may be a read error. Here the CDR3 reads CASGPEQETQYF. The CDR3 DNA reads as TGTGCCAGCGGGCCAGAGCAAGAGACCCAGTACTTC. This chain links TRBV6-6 with TRBJ2-5, with unresolved D. The CDR3 contains 12 residues. The germline V and J ends were trimmed by 8 bases and 2 bases, with 9 bases remaining between them. Germline values: CDR1 MNHNY, CDR2 SVGAGI (reference sequence).

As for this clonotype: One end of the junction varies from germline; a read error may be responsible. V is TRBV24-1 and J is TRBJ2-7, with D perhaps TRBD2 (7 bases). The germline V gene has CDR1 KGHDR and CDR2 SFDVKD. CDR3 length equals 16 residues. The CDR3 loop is CAASDPKARGPYGQYF. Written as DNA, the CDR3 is TGTGCCGCCAGTGATCCCAAAGCGCGGGGGCCCTACGGGCAGTACTTC.

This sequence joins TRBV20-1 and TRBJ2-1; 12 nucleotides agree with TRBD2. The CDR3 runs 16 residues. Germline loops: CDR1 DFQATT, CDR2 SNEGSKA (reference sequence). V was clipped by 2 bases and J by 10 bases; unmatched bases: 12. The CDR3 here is CSARSRLAGGLWEQFF. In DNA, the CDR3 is TGCAGTGCTAGAAGCCGGCTAGCGGGAGGGCTCTGGGAGCAGTTCTTC.

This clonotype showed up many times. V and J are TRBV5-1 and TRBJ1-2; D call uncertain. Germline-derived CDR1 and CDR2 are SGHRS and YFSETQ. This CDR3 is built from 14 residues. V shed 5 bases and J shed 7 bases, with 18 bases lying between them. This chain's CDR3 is CASSPNSVPGGYTF. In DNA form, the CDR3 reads TGCGCCAGCAGTCCTAATTCCGTTCCTGGTGGCTACACCTTC.

CDR3 in DNA: TGTGCCAGTAGTATAGGAGTAGATACGCAGTATTTT. Protein product: CASSIGVDTQYF. This chain links TRBV19 with TRBJ2-3; no reliable D call. This CDR3 has 12 amino acids. Germline-derived CDR1 and CDR2 are LNHDA and SQIVND (reference sequence). V lost 1 base and J 5 bases, leaving 4 bases between the germline ends.

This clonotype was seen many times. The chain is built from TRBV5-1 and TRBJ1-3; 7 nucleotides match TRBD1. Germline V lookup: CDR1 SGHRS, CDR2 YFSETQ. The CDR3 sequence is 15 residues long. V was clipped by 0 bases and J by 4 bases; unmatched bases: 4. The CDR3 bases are TGCGCCAGCAGCTTGGAGGGGGCGCGAGGAAACACCATATATTTT. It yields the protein CASSLEGARGNTIYF.

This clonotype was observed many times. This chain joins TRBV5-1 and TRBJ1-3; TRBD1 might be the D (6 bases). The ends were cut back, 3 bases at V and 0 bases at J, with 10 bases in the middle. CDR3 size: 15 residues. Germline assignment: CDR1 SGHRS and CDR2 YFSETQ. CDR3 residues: CASSSQGNSGNTIYF. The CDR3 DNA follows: TGCGCCAGCAGCTCACAGGGAAACTCTGGAAACACCATATATTTT.

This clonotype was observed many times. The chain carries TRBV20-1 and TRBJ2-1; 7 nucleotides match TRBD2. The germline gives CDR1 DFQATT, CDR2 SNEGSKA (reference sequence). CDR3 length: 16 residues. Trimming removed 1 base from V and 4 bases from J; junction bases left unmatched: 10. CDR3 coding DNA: TGCAGTGCTAGAGGGGGCGGGAGCCGGGGATACAATGAGCAGTTCTTC. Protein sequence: CSARGGGSRGYNEQFF.